This entry describes one T cell receptor beta chain. The missing CDR3 end, 3 residues past where the read stops, is filled in from the germline J gene. The CDR3 totals 16 residues. V lost 0 bases, J lost 7 bases, and 9 bases stayed unmatched. Per the germline V gene, CDR1 is SGHRS and CDR2 is YFSETQ. This sample is part of a study of T cells in women clearing cervical HPV infection. Study summary: For cases, blood was sampled a median approximately 150 days after lesion detection, interquartile range roughly 85 to 200 days.

TCRdb's copy holds only in-frame clones and misses some; the assay was immunoSEQ multiplex PCR. The table lists about 46,000 clones, with approximately 34% in the top ten. This receptor was obtained from a woman aged 18 to 75 with a cervical HPV16 infection that either progressed to CIN3+ or cleared (not recorded which). Sequenced input: blood buffy coat. J is TRBJ2-4 and V is TRBV5-1; 8 nucleotides match TRBD1. CDR3: CASSLAGTGRGNIQYF. The covered CDR3 bases are TGCGCCAGCAGCTTGGCTGGGACAGGCAGGGGGAACATT.